The clone carrying this TCR beta chain was counted only a few times. Its matching antigen is unknown. TCRdb itself ran the 5' RACE reads through MiXCR, one entry per CDR3 protein. Of some 60,000 distinct CDR3 sequences listed, 7.7% are singletons. This record comes from a study of early T cells in non-severe SARS-CoV-2 infection. The study's findings and limits: Matches to VDJdb favored anti-spike CD8 responses and missed private and CD4 specificities.

This CDR3 contains 14 residues. V lost 4 bases to trimming and J lost 7 bases, with 18 bases between them. Germline V gene lookup returns CDR1 SGHRS and CDR2 YFSETQ. Sequenced: whole blood. This chain joins TRBV5-1 and TRBJ2-7; a possible D gene is TRBD1 (6 bases). This receptor was identified in an adult who was a healthcare worker with PCR-confirmed SARS-CoV-2 infection or an uninfected control (not recorded which). CDR3 in DNA: TGCGCCAGCAGCAGGGGCCAGGGGCGCCGGGAGCAGTACTTC. The encoded protein is CASSRGQGRREQYF.